Listed below are T cell receptor beta chains from one sample, sequenced in a study of OX40 agonist ivuxolimab in advanced cancers. Generated by immunoSEQ multiplex PCR, the TCRdb table keeps only in-frame clones and is missing some. The sample lists tens of thousands of clones; nearly 90% were seen once. The input for sequencing was CD4+ or CD8+ T cells sorted from blood, taken in a trial of the OX40 agonist ivuxolimab. These receptors were obtained from an adult with an advanced solid tumor such as melanoma, head and neck, liver or kidney cancer. CDR3s include the opening cysteine and the closing phenylalanine or tryptophan. A D gene is named only where the DNA matches it firmly. Expanded clones get a size class; other rows say once, few or many, or leave the size out.

TRBJ2-7	12	TRBD1	NA	TRBV27	CASGTVFYEQYF	TGTGCCAGCGGGACAGTCTTCTACGAGCAGTACTTC
TRBJ1-4	15	NA	NA	TRBV10-3	CAISEPGDGNEKLFF	TGTGCCATCAGTGAGCCAGGGGACGGGAATGAAAAACTGTTTTTT
TRBJ2-2	17	TRBD2	once	TRBV6-4	CASTPTPGLAVPGELFF	TGTGCCAGCACCCCGACCCCCGGACTAGCGGTTCCCGGGGAGCTGTTTTTT
TRBJ2-1	15	TRBD2	NA	TRBV14	CASSPTSGFYNEQFF	TGTGCCAGCAGCCCTACTAGCGGTTTCTACAATGAGCAGTTCTTC
TRBJ1-2	15	NA	NA	TRBV6-1	CASSEAAGGDYGYTF	TGTGCCAGCAGTGAAGCCGCGGGGGGCGACTATGGCTACACCTTC
TRBJ2-7	14	NA	NA	TRBV5-4	CASSFQTATYEQYF	TGTGCCAGCAGCTTTCAGACAGCGACCTACGAGCAGTACTTC
TRBJ2-1	13	NA	NA	TRBV5-4	CASSPLESNEQFF	TGTGCCAGCAGCCCGCTAGAGTCCAATGAGCAGTTCTTC
TRBJ1-4	13	NA	NA	TRBV19	CASSTGSGEKLFF	TGTGCCAGTAGTACCGGATCGGGTGAAAAACTGTTTTTT
TRBJ2-1	13	NA	NA	TRBV7-3	CASSSAGRDEQFF	TGTGCCAGCAGCTCGGCCGGTAGGGATGAGCAGTTCTTC
TRBJ2-7	11	NA	NA	TRBV28	CASSSAYEQYF	TGTGCCAGCAGTAGCGCCTACGAGCAGTACTTC
TRBJ1-4	17	NA	NA	TRBV5-1	CASSLFSVKDRNEKLFF	TGCGCCAGCAGCTTGTTCAGCGTAAAGGACAGAAATGAAAAACTGTTTTTT
TRBJ2-3	13	NA	NA	TRBV5-1	CASSLDNTDTQYF	TGCGCCAGCAGCCTGGACAACACAGATACGCAGTATTTT
TRBJ1-1	16	NA	NA	TRBV2	CASNTEPQSLNTEAFF	TGTGCCAGCAATACGGAACCCCAGTCGTTGAACACTGAAGCTTTCTTT
TRBJ2-1	13	NA	few	TRBV5-4	CASSLARGNEQFF	TGTGCCAGCAGCTTGGCCCGGGGGAATGAGCAGTTCTTC
TRBJ2-2	13	NA	few	TRBV19	CASSMAFTGELFF	TGTGCCAGTAGTATGGCGTTCACCGGGGAGCTGTTTTTT
TRBJ2-1	15	TRBD2	NA	TRBV9	CASSVSGSSYNEQFF	TGTGCCAGCAGCGTCAGCGGGAGCTCCTACAATGAGCAGTTCTTC
TRBJ2-1	12	NA	NA	TRBV5-6	CASSFDRDKQFF	TGTGCCAGCAGCTTCGACCGGGACAAACAGTTCTTC
TRBJ1-1	13	TRBD1	NA	TRBV30	CAWTFGQGGEAFF	TGTGCCTGGACTTTCGGACAGGGGGGTGAAGCTTTCTTT
TRBJ2-2	12	TRBD2	NA	TRBV29-1	CSARLATGELFF	TGCAGCGCCCGACTAGCGACCGGGGAGCTGTTTTTT
TRBJ2-1	16	TRBD2	NA	TRBV7-9	CASSPLMGLASNEQFF	TGTGCCAGCAGCCCACTCATGGGACTAGCGAGCAATGAGCAGTTCTTC
TRBJ2-3	16	NA	NA	TRBV7-9	CASSPSPEFGTDTQYF	TGTGCCAGCAGCCCATCACCCGAGTTCGGCACAGATACGCAGTATTTT
TRBJ1-2	13	NA	NA	TRBV28	CASTPPGVGGYTF	TGTGCCAGCACCCCCCCGGGAGTCGGTGGCTACACCTTC
TRBJ2-2	17	TRBD1	NA	TRBV9	CASSGPGQGAPTGELFF	TGTGCCAGCAGCGGTCCGGGACAGGGGGCGCCCACCGGGGAGCTGTTTTTT
TRBJ1-3	15	TRBD1	once	TRBV4-1	CASSPTDRPGNTIYF	TGCGCCAGCAGCCCCACGGACAGGCCTGGAAACACCATATATTTT
TRBJ1-1	16	TRBD1	NA	TRBV6-6	CASSFFPGGTNTEAFF	TGTGCCAGCAGTTTTTTCCCAGGGGGTACGAACACTGAAGCTTTCTTT
TRBJ1-3	14	NA	NA	TRBV2	CASRGRGYGNTIYF	TGTGCCAGCAGGGGGAGGGGTTATGGAAACACCATATATTTT
TRBJ2-5	14	NA	NA	TRBV19	CASSIGGDQETQYF	TGTGCCAGTAGTATAGGTGGGGACCAAGAGACCCAGTACTTC
TRBJ1-5	13	NA	NA	TRBV9	CASSADSNQPQHF	TGTGCCAGCAGCGCCGACAGTAATCAGCCCCAGCATTTT
TRBJ2-1	14	NA	NA	TRBV14	CASSSLRGHNEQFF	TGTGCCAGCAGCAGCCTCCGGGGCCACAATGAGCAGTTCTTC
TRBJ2-7	15	TRBD2	NA	TRBV6-6	CASSYFGGGTYEQYF	TGTGCCAGCAGTTACTTTGGCGGGGGGACCTACGAGCAGTACTTC
TRBJ2-2	13	TRBD1	NA	TRBV27	CASSFGGQGGLFF	TGTGCCAGCAGTTTTGGTGGACAGGGTGGGCTGTTTTTT
TRBJ2-1	15	TRBD2	NA	TRBV4-2	CASSQETGGPNEQFF	TGTGCCAGCAGCCAAGAGACGGGAGGGCCGAATGAGCAGTTCTTC
TRBJ1-5	13	TRBD1	NA	TRBV29-1	CSALTGGGQPQHF	TGCAGCGCCCTAACAGGGGGAGGTCAGCCCCAGCATTTT
TRBJ2-5	16	TRBD1	NA	TRBV19	CASSYYYRDRDETQYF	TGTGCCAGTAGTTACTACTACCGGGACAGGGATGAGACCCAGTACTTC
TRBJ2-1	15	TRBD2	NA	TRBV2	CASSEVLAGNNEQFF	TGTGCCAGCAGTGAAGTGCTAGCGGGTAACAATGAGCAGTTCTTC
TRBJ2-5	12	NA	NA	TRBV7-9	CASSPEKETQYF	TGTGCCAGCAGCCCAGAAAAAGAGACCCAGTACTTC
TRBJ2-1	15	NA	NA	TRBV4-1	CASSQKGSKYNEQFF	TGCGCCAGCAGCCAAAAGGGGTCTAAGTACAATGAGCAGTTCTTC
TRBJ1-6	15	NA	NA	TRBV6-1	CASSEGDGGFFPLHF	TGTGCCAGCAGTGAAGGGGACGGTGGTTTCTTCCCCCTCCACTTT
TRBJ2-1	12	NA	NA	TRBV9	CASSVSTNEQFF	TGTGCCAGCAGCGTATCTACCAATGAGCAGTTCTTC
TRBJ2-7	15	TRBD2	NA	TRBV19	CASSIVPGGRSEQYF	TGTGCCAGTAGTATAGTACCGGGAGGGCGAAGCGAGCAGTACTTC
TRBJ2-7	15	NA	NA	TRBV10-2	CASSEYRVRSYEQYF	TGCGCCAGCAGTGAGTACCGGGTTCGCTCCTACGAGCAGTACTTC
TRBJ2-1	14	NA	NA	TRBV6-1	CASSVLGSGNEQFF	TGTGCCAGCAGTGTTCTAGGGTCCGGCAATGAGCAGTTCTTC
TRBJ2-5	15	NA	NA	TRBV4-1	CASSQDRGDRGTQYF	TGCGCCAGCAGCCAAGACCGAGGGGATAGGGGGACCCAGTACTTC
TRBJ2-5	13	NA	NA	TRBV6-5	CASSPGTQETQYF	TGTGCCAGCAGCCCGGGTACCCAAGAGACCCAGTACTTC
TRBJ2-3	12	NA	NA	TRBV29-1	CSVRGAPDTQYF	TGCAGCGTACGGGGGGCCCCAGATACGCAGTATTTT
TRBJ2-7	16	TRBD2	NA	TRBV18	CASSPPGGPNSYEQYF	TGTGCCAGCTCCCCTCCGGGGGGGCCGAACTCCTACGAGCAGTACTTC
TRBJ2-3	15	NA	NA	TRBV6-1	CASSEFDTSTDTQYF	TGTGCCAGCAGTGAATTTGACACAAGCACAGATACGCAGTATTTT
TRBJ2-7	15	TRBD1	NA	TRBV19	CASSVTTGEVHEQYF	TGTGCCAGTAGTGTCACGACAGGGGAGGTCCACGAGCAGTACTTC
TRBJ1-6	17	TRBD1	NA	TRBV30	CAWSVLPTGAGNSPLHF	TGTGCCTGGAGTGTACTACCGACAGGGGCCGGAAATTCACCCCTCCACTTT
TRBJ2-1	19	TRBD2	NA	TRBV5-4	CASSPGQGGLAGFYNEQFF	TGTGCCAGCAGCCCAGGCCAAGGCGGACTAGCGGGATTCTACAATGAGCAGTTCTTC
TRBJ1-3	17	NA	NA	TRBV27	CASSTNRRRGGGNTIYF	TGTGCCAGCAGTACAAACCGGCGGAGGGGTGGAGGAAACACCATATATTTT
TRBJ2-3	14	TRBD1	NA	TRBV5-1	CASTGDRGPDTQYF	TGCGCCAGCACCGGCGACAGGGGGCCAGATACGCAGTATTTT
TRBJ2-2	17	NA	NA	TRBV18	CASSPPVRPLGPGELFF	TGTGCCAGCTCACCACCGGTTAGACCGCTTGGCCCCGGGGAGCTGTTTTTT
TRBJ2-3	14	NA	NA	TRBV5-6	CASSLPLATDTQYF	TGTGCCAGCAGCCTTCCCCTGGCCACAGATACGCAGTATTTT
TRBJ2-2	14	NA	NA	TRBV27	CASSFQTNTGELFF	TGTGCCAGCAGTTTCCAGACTAACACCGGGGAGCTGTTTTTT
TRBJ1-5	15	NA	NA	TRBV7-2	CASSLNGGERQPQHF	TGTGCCAGCAGCTTAAATGGGGGCGAGAGGCAGCCCCAGCATTTT
TRBJ2-2	13	NA	NA	TRBV7-2	CASSTIFTGELFF	TGTGCCAGCAGCACGATCTTTACCGGGGAGCTGTTTTTT